The clone carrying this T cell receptor beta chain came up once. The entry originates in a study of blood T cell repertoires in COVID-19. At the level of the study: Both acute and convalescent COVID-19 samples were obtained from the United States, Italy and Spain. Sources were T cells, B-cell-depleted T cells, or PBMCs; the material itself was cDNA or gDNA.

The CDR3 has 13 amino acids. The V end lost 4 bases, the J end lost 7 bases, and 13 bases lay between the germline ends. Per the germline V gene, CDR1 is KGHSH and CDR2 is LQKENI. Data came from immunoSEQ multiplex PCR; TCRdb stores just in-frame clones and leaves some out. Of approximately 54,000 clones in the sample, roughly 81% were seen once. This TCR was sampled from a woman aged 60-70 years with acute or convalescent COVID-19. This chain uses TRBV18 with TRBJ1-1, with D hard to call. The sample was peripheral blood. CDR3 region: CASSREQSREAFF. CDR3 nucleotides: TGTGCCAGCTCACGAGAACAGTCACGTGAAGCTTTCTTT.